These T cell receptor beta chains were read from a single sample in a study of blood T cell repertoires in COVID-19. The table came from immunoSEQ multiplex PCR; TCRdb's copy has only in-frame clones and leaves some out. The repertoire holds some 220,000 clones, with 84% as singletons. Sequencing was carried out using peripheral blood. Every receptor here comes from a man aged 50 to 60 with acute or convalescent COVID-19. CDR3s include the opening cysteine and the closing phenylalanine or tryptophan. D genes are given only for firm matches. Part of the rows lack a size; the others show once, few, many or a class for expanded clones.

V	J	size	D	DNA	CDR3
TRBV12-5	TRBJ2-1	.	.	TGTGCTAGTGGCCCCAGCGAGGCTAGCTCCTACAATGAGCAGTTCTTC	CASGPSEASSYNEQFF
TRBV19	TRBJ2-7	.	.	TGTGCCAGTAGTATTGGGTTCGGCGGGGTGGCCTACGAGCAGTACTTC	CASSIGFGGVAYEQYF
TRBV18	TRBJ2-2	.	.	TGTGCCAGCTCACCAAAGACAGGGGAGCTGTTTTTT	CASSPKTGELFF
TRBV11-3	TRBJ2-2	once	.	TGTGCCATCACTGGGAACACCGGGGAGCTGTTTTTT	CAITGNTGELFF
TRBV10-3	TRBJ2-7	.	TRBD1	TGTGCCATCAGTGGAGGACAGGGTAGCGACGAGCAGTACTTC	CAISGGQGSDEQYF
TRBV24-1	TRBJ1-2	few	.	TGTGCCACCAGTGAGGGCGTCAGCTACACCTTC	CATSEGVSYTF
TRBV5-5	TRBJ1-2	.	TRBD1	TGTGCCTCTCAGCTTAGACAGGGCTATGGCTACACCTTC	CASQLRQGYGYTF
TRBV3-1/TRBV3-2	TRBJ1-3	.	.	TGTGCCAGCAGCCTCCGGGGTTACTCTGGAAACACCATATATTTT	CASSLRGYSGNTIYF
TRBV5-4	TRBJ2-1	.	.	TGTGCCAGCAGCAAAGGGGTTGGCAGCAACAATGAGCAGTTCTTC	CASSKGVGSNNEQFF
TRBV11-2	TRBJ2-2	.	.	TGTGCCAGCAGCTTAGATATCAACACCGGGGAGCTGTTTTTT	CASSLDINTGELFF
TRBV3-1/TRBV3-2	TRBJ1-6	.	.	TGTGCCAGCAGCCAAGCACATAATAATTCACCCCTCCACTTT	CASSQAHNNSPLHF
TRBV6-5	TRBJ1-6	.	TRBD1	TGTGCCAGCAGTAACACCGGGACAGCTGTGTCACCCCTCCACTTT	CASSNTGTAVSPLHF
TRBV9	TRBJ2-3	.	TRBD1	TGTGCCAGCAGCGTAGCCCCTCAGGGGGTTACAGATACGCAGTATTTT	CASSVAPQGVTDTQYF
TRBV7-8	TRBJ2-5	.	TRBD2	TGTGCCAGCAGGAGGCGGGGAGGGGAGACCCAGTACTTC	CASRRRGGETQYF
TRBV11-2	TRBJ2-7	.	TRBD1	TGTGCCAGCAGCTTCCGGGACAGGGGGCCCGAGCAGTACTTC	CASSFRDRGPEQYF
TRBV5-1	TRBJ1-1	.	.	TGCGCCAGCAGTAATGGGGGGACGAACACTGAAGCTTTCTTT	CASSNGGTNTEAFF
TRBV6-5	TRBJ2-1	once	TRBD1	TGTGCCAGCAGACAGACAGGGAACAATGAGCAGTTCTTC	CASRQTGNNEQFF
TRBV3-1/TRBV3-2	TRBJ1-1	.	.	TGTGCCAGCAGCTTAGACAGGAACACTGAAGCTTTCTTT	CASSLDRNTEAFF
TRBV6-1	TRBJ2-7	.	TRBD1	TGTGCCAGCAGTGAAGCGGGGACAGTATACTCCTACGAGCAGTACTTC	CASSEAGTVYSYEQYF
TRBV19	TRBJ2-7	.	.	TGTGCCAGTAGCACTAAAGCATCAGGGGCACGGAGGAACTACGAGCAGTACTTC	CASSTKASGARRNYEQYF
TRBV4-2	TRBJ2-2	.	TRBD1	TGTGCCAGCAGCCCCGACAGGGGGGAGCCCGGGGAGCTGTTTTTT	CASSPDRGEPGELFF
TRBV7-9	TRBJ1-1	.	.	TGTGCCAGCAGCGAACAGGGAGCGAACACTGAAGCTTTCTTT	CASSEQGANTEAFF
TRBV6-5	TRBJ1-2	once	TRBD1	TGTGCCAGCACCGGACAGGGAAAAGGATATGGCTACACCTTC	CASTGQGKGYGYTF
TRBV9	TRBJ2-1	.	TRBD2	TGTGCCAGCAGCGGGACTAGGAGTTTTTATGAGCAGTTCTTC	CASSGTRSFYEQFF
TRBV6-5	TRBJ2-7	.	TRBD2	TGTGCCAGCAGTAGTCCGGGGGGAGGTCTGCACGAGCAGTACTTC	CASSSPGGGLHEQYF
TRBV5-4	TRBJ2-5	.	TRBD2	TGTGCCAGCAGCTTGGCCGCGGGAGAGGAGACCCAGTACTTC	CASSLAAGEETQYF
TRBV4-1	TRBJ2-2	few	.	TGCGCCAGCAGCCAGGGTGCCCAACACGGGGGATTCGGGGAGCTGTTTTTT	CASSQGAQHGGFGELFF
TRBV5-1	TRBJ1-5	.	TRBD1	TGCGCCAGCAGCTTGGGGACAGGGGCTCAGCCCCAGCATTTT	CASSLGTGAQPQHF
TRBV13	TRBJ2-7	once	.	TGTGCCAGCAGCTTTACGACTTACAACGAGCAGTACTTC	CASSFTTYNEQYF
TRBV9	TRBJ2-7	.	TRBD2	TGTGCCAGCTCCCTCCGGGGGGGTTCCTACGAGCAGTACTTC	CASSLRGGSYEQYF
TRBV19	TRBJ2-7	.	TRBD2	TGTGCCAGTAGTCCACTAGCGGGAGATCTGTACGAGCAGTACTTC	CASSPLAGDLYEQYF
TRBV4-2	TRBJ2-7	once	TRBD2	TGTGCCAGCAGCCAAGATTCGGGGGGAGGGGCCTACTACGAGCAGTACTTC	CASSQDSGGGAYYEQYF
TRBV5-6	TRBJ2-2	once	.	TGTGCCAGCAGCTTTGGACAGTCCACCGGGGAGCTGTTTTTT	CASSFGQSTGELFF
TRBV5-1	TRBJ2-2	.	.	TGCGCCAGCAGGCTTGGGACACCGAACACCGGGGAGCTGTTTTTT	CASRLGTPNTGELFF
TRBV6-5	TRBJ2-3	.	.	TGTGCCAGCAGTTACTCCTTTGCAGATACGCAGTATTTT	CASSYSFADTQYF
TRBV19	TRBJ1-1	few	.	TGTGCCAGTAGTATTACCGGGGTGAACACTGAAGCTTTCTTT	CASSITGVNTEAFF
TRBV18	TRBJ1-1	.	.	TGTGCCAGCCGGGGGGTGAACACTGAAGCTTTCTTT	CASRGVNTEAFF
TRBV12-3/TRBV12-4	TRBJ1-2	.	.	TGTGCCAGCAGTCGGGACACCGACTATGGCTACACCTTC	CASSRDTDYGYTF
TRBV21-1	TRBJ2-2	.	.	TGTGCCAGCAGCAAAGAGGGGGCGTCAGTTCCAACCGGGGAGCTGTTTTTT	CASSKEGASVPTGELFF
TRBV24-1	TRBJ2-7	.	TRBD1	TGTGCCACCAGTGACGACCGGACAGGGGGCCTATACGAGCAGTACTTC	CATSDDRTGGLYEQYF
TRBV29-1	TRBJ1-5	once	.	TGCAGCGTTGCGGACAGCTTCAATCAGCCCCAGCATTTT	CSVADSFNQPQHF
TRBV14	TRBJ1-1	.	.	TGTGCCAGCAGCCGAGGGAACACTGAAGCTTTCTTT	CASSRGNTEAFF
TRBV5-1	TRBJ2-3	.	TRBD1	TGCGCCAGCAGCTTGGCGGGACAGGTCTTAGATACGCAGTATTTT	CASSLAGQVLDTQYF
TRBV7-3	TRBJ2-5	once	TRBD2	TGTGCCAGCAGCCCTGCGGGAGCTGTAGGTTTGACCCAGTACTTC	CASSPAGAVGLTQYF
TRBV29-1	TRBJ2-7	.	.	TGCAGCGTTGAAGATCTCAGGGACGAGCAGTACTTC	CSVEDLRDEQYF
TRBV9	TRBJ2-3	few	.	TGTGCCAGCAGCCCGCGCGCAGCGCCGACCAGCACAGATACGCAGTATTTT	CASSPRAAPTSTDTQYF
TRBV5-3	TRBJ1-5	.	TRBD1	TGTGCCAGAAGTGGCCCACGCAGGGGGAATCAGCCCCAGCATTTT	CARSGPRRGNQPQHF